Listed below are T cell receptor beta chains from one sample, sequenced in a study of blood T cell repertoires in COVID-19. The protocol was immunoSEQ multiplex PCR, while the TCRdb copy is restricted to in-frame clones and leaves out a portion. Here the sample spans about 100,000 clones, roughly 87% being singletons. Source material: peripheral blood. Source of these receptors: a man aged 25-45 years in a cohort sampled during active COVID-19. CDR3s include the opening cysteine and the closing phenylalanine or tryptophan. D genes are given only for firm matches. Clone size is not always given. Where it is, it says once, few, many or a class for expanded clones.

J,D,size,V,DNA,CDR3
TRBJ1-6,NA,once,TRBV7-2,TGTGCCAGCAGCTCATCAGGTGGAGGAACCTATAATTCACCCCTCCACTTT,CASSSSGGGTYNSPLHF
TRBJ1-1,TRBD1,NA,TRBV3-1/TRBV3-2,TGTGCCAGCAGCCCACGACAGGGCCCAGGGACTGAAGCTTTCTTT,CASSPRQGPGTEAFF
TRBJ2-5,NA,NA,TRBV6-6,TGTGCCAGCAGTCCCTCGGGCGGGGAGACCCAGTACTTC,CASSPSGGETQYF
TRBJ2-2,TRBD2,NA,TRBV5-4,TGTGCCAGCAGCACCCCAAGTGCGGGGGACACCGGGGAGCTGTTTTTT,CASSTPSAGDTGELFF
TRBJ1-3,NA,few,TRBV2,TGTGCCAGCAGTCACAGGTCGTTCAGCTCTGGAAACACCATATATTTT,CASSHRSFSSGNTIYF
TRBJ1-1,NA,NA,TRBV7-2,TGTGCCAGCAGCTTAGGATCCAGGAACACTGAAGCTTTCTTT,CASSLGSRNTEAFF
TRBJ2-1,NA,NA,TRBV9,TGTGCCAGCAGCACTACCTCAGGGTGGAGTGAGCAGTTCTTC,CASSTTSGWSEQFF
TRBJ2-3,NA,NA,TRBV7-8,TGTGCCAGCAGCTTTACGGTTTTAAGCACAGATACGCAGTATTTT,CASSFTVLSTDTQYF
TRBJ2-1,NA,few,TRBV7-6,TGTGCCAGCAGCTTAGTCGCCGGCAATGAGCAGTTCTTC,CASSLVAGNEQFF
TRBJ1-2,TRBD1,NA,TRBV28,TGTGCCAGCAGTTGGGGGCACACAGGGGCCGGAGGCTACACCTTC,CASSWGHTGAGGYTF
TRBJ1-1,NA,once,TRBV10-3,TGTGCCATCAGTGAGGTCAAACCGGGCACTGAAGCTTTCTTT,CAISEVKPGTEAFF
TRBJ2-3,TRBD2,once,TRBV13,TGTGCCAGCAGCTCGTGGACTAGCGGGGGGACAGATACGCAGTATTTT,CASSSWTSGGTDTQYF
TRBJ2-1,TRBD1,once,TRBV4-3,TGCGCCAGCAGCCAAGATTACCCTTTTGGGGCAGGGGGTGGGAATGAGCAGTTCTTC,CASSQDYPFGAGGGNEQFF
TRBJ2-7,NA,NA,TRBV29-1,TGCAGCGTTGTCCGAGGTTCCTACGAGCAGTACTTC,CSVVRGSYEQYF
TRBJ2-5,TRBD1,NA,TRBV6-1,TGTGCCAGCAGTGAAGGGACAGGGGAAGAGACCCAGTACTTC,CASSEGTGEETQYF
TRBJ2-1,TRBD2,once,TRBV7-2,TGTGCCAGCTTGGCGGGGGGGCGGTACAATGAGCAGTTCTTC,CASLAGGRYNEQFF
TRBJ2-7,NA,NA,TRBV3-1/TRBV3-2,TGTGCCAGCAGCCAAGCGGACATCGCCTACGAGCAGTACTTC,CASSQADIAYEQYF
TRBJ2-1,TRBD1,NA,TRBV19,TGTGCCAGTAGGGGACAAAGGGGACAGGAGCAGTTCTTC,CASRGQRGQEQFF
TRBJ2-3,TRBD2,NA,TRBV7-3,TGTGCCAGCAGCCCAATACGCGGGGGACCCCGCCTGTATTTT,CASSPIRGGPRLYF
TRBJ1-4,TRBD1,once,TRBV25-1,TGTGCCAGCAGTCCTCAGGGACAGGGTGCTGAAAAACTGTTTTTT,CASSPQGQGAEKLFF
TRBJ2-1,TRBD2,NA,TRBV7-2,TGTGCCAGCAGCCCCTCTAGCGGGGGGGCGTGGAATGAGCAGTTCTTC,CASSPSSGGAWNEQFF
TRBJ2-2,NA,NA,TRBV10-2,TGCGCCAGCAGTGAGTCCTCGGGGTTAGGCGGGGAGCTGTTTTTT,CASSESSGLGGELFF
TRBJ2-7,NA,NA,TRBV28,TGTGCCAGCAGTTCACTCGGTGGTGGTTACGAGCAGTACTTC,CASSSLGGGYEQYF
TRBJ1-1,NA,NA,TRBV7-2,TGTGCCAGCAGCTCACAGGGTAGGAACACTGAAGCTTTCTTT,CASSSQGRNTEAFF
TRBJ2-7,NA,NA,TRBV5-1,TGCGCCAGCAGCGAGACCCACAGCTCCTACGAGCAGTACTTC,CASSETHSSYEQYF
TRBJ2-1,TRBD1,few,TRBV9,TGTGCCAGCAGCGCACAGGGGTACTCCTACAATGAGCAGTTCTTC,CASSAQGYSYNEQFF
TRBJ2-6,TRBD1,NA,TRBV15,TGTGCCACCAGCAGAGCTCGACAGGGGGCGAGGGGGGCCAACGTCCTGACTTTC,CATSRARQGARGANVLTF
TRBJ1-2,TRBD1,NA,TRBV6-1,TGTGCCAGCAGTGAAAGCAGGGGGATGGTTGGCTACACCTTC,CASSESRGMVGYTF
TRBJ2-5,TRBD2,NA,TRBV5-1,TGCGCCAGCAGCTTGGCCGCCGGGGGGCAAGAGACCCAGTACTTC,CASSLAAGGQETQYF
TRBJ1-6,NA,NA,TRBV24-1,TGTGCCACCAGTGAAGGGGGGGCTGGAAGTTCACCCCTCCACTTT,CATSEGGAGSSPLHF
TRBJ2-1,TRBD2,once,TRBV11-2,TGTGCCAGCAGCACAAGCGGGAGGGCGGACAATGAGCAGTTCTTC,CASSTSGRADNEQFF
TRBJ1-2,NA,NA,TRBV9,TGTGCCAGCAGGCCTACTCCCAATTGGGGGGGAGGTGGCTACACCTTC,CASRPTPNWGGGGYTF
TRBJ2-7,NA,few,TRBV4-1,TGCGCCAGCAGCCAAGGGCTGGTAGGACAGAACTACGAGCAGTACTTC,CASSQGLVGQNYEQYF
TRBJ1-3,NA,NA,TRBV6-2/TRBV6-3,TGTGCCAGCAGTCGACAGTCTCCTGGAAACACCATATATTTT,CASSRQSPGNTIYF
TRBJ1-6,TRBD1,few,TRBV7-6,TGTGCCAGCAGCCCAGGACAGGGGGTATTGTTCGGATCACCCCTCCACTTT,CASSPGQGVLFGSPLHF
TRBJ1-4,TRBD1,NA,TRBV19,TGTGCCAGTAGTACGCAGGGGGCTACAAATGAAAAACTGTTTTTT,CASSTQGATNEKLFF
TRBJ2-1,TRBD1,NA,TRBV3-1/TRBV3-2,TGTGCCAGCACCAGGGACAGGGGAACCTACAATGAGCAGTTCTTC,CASTRDRGTYNEQFF
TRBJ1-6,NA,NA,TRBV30,TGTGCCTGGACAGAAAGCTCCTATAATTCACCCCTCCACTTT,CAWTESSYNSPLHF
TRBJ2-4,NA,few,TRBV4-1,TGCGCCAGCAGCCAAGAGGCTAACGGGGTTGACATTCAGTACTTC,CASSQEANGVDIQYF
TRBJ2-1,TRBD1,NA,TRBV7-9,TGTGCCAGCAGCACGGACAGGGACCCATACAATGAGCAGTTCTTC,CASSTDRDPYNEQFF
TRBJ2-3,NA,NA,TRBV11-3,TGTGCCAGCAGCTACCGCGGGGCAGGTAGCACAGATACGCAGTATTTT,CASSYRGAGSTDTQYF
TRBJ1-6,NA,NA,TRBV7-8,TGTGCCAGCAGCTTAGGCCAGGGCTATAATTCACCCCTCCACTTT,CASSLGQGYNSPLHF
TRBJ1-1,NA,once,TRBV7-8,TGTGCCAGCAGCTTAGCAGCGTTTCCAGGGCCGACCAACACTGAAGCTTTCTTT,CASSLAAFPGPTNTEAFF
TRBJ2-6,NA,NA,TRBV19,TGTGCCAGTAGTATAGATGTCGCAGGGAACCCTGGGGCCAACGTCCTGACTTTC,CASSIDVAGNPGANVLTF
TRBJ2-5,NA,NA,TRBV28,TGTGCCAGCGGCCGTAGGGACACACTACAAGAGACCCAGTACTTC,CASGRRDTLQETQYF
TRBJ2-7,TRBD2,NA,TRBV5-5,TGTGCCAGCAGCCCACTTAGCGGGGGTATCACCTACGAGCAGTACTTC,CASSPLSGGITYEQYF
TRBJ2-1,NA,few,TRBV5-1,TGCGCCAGCAGCTTGGACAGTGGGAATGAGCAGTTCTTC,CASSLDSGNEQFF
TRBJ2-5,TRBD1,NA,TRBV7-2,TGTGCCAGCAGCCCCGACAGGGGGCGTAGAGAGACCCAGTACTTC,CASSPDRGRRETQYF
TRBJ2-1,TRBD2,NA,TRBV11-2,TGTGCCAGCAGCCACCAAGCGGGGGGGACCTACAATGAGCAGTTCTTC,CASSHQAGGTYNEQFF
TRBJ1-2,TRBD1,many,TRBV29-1,TGCAGCGTTGAAGGGCCCTTAGGACAGGGGGGCTACACCTTC,CSVEGPLGQGGYTF